The entry below describes one T cell receptor beta chain. The antigen remains undetermined. These data come from a study of cytomegalovirus exposure and HLA in healthy donors. Looking at the study overall: Earlier work reported approximately 110 million unique TCR beta sequences from about 179 million T cells.

General observations from the study: What a later analysis reportedly showed was that an Asian-associated ancestry cluster had fewer N-insertions than the approximately 700-donor mean. In a later analysis, common viral pathogens appeared linked to several of the most significant clusters. Immune exposure information comprised only CMV serostatus.

With 60 Vbeta and 13 Jbeta primers, the PCR was carried out. The method was immunoSEQ multiplex PCR; TCRdb's version includes in-frame clones alone and lacks a portion of them. The sample has 95,000 to 110,000 clones; nearly 80% are singletons. CDR1 is SGHNT, CDR2 YYREEE, per germline (reference sequence). The CDR3 is 16 residues long. V dropped 4 bases and J dropped 4; count of bases not matched to a gene: 12. This clonotype was sampled from a man aged 55 to 69 in good health and CMV-seropositive. The sample comprised PBMCs. The genes are TRBV5-4 and TRBJ2-5; 8 nucleotides match TRBD1. The CDR3: CASSDRVAGGGETQYF. CDR3 nucleotides: TGTGCCAGCAGCGACCGGGTGGCAGGGGGCGGAGAGACCCAGTACTTC.